A single sample gave rise to the 18 T cell receptor beta chains below, sequenced in a study of blood T cell repertoires in COVID-19. Assay used: immunoSEQ multiplex PCR; TCRdb lists only in-frame clones, some missing. The data hold 350,000 or so clones, with about nine tenths observed a single time. The sample consisted of PBMCs or T cells enriched from blood (not recorded which). Receptor source: a woman under 40 who had been exposed to COVID-19.

The J gene is TRBJ2-7, the V gene TRBV21-1; the tabulated D call, TRBD1, remains unverified against the DNA. TRBV21-1 is shown as a pseudogene. The CDR3 totals 19 residues. The CDR3 spells CASSPPARHLCQGAYEQYF. CDR3 in DNA: TGTGCCAGCAGCCCACCAGCTCGGCACCTCTGCCAGGGGGCCTACGAGCAGTACTTC.

The rearrangement uses TRBV10-3 and TRBJ1-5; D remains ambiguous. The length of the CDR3 is 14 residues. Germline assignment: CDR1 ENHRY and CDR2 SYGVKD. V was clipped by 4 bases and J by 7 bases, with 14 bases between them. This CDR3 is CAISVEADGQPQHF. The CDR3 DNA is TGTGCCATCAGTGTGGAGGCCGATGGCCAGCCCCAGCATTTT.

This clone turned up a few times. This rearrangement joins TRBV5-6 to TRBJ1-4; a weak D match, TRBD1 (6 bases). V shed 0 bases and J shed 7 bases, with 7 bases lying between them. The CDR3 runs to 13 residues. Germline CDR1 reads SGHDT; CDR2 reads YYEEEE. The CDR3 loop reads CASSLAGAEKLFF. CDR3 nucleotide sequence: TGTGCCAGCAGCTTGGCAGGGGCTGAAAAACTGTTTTTT.

This chain joins TRBV11-3 and TRBJ2-3; a weak D match, TRBD1 (6 bases). Germline CDR1 and CDR2: SGHNT and YENEEA. Trimming left V 3 bases short and J 2 bases short, with 15 bases between. The CDR3 loop spans 16 amino acids. The CDR3 DNA is TGTGCCAGCAGCTTCTCAGGGGCAGCTAACACAGATACGCAGTATTTT. This gives the protein CASSFSGAANTDTQYF. The whole variable domain, remainder taken from reference TRBV11-3 and TRBJ2-3, is EAGVVQSPRYKIIEKKQPVAFWCNPISGHNTLYWYLQNLGQGPELLIRYENEEAVDDSQLPKDRFSAERLKGVDSTLKIQPAELGDSAVYLCASSFSGAANTDTQYFGPGTRLTVL.

The chain couples TRBV19 to TRBJ2-1; 13 bases match TRBD2. Germline V gene sequence: CDR1 LNHDA, CDR2 SQIVND (reference sequence). Germline trimming cut 6 bases from V and 4 bases from J; bases unmatched to any gene: 9. The CDR3 loop spans 17 amino acids. The CDR3: CASRLLAGGPRYNEQFF. CDR3 sequence (DNA): TGTGCCAGTAGACTACTAGCGGGAGGGCCCCGTTACAATGAGCAGTTCTTC.

This clone was detected only once. CDR3 sequence reads: CASSHGAPPYTEAFF. In DNA, the CDR3 is TGTGCCAGCAGCCATGGGGCACCTCCGTATACTGAAGCTTTCTTT. The genes are TRBV27 and TRBJ1-1; TRBD1 might be the D (5 bases). This CDR3 spans 15 amino acids. The germline V and J ends were trimmed by 6 bases and 5 bases, with 19 bases remaining between them. Per germline, CDR1 MNHEY and CDR2 SMNVEV (reference sequence).

The chain recombines TRBV7-7 with TRBJ1-6; D remains unclear. Per germline, CDR1 SSHAT and CDR2 FNYEAQ (reference sequence). Trimming stripped 1 base from V and 9 bases from J, with 7 bases between. This CDR3 has 13 residues. The CDR3 loop is CASSLDRVSPLHF. The CDR3 DNA sequence: TGTGCCAGCAGCTTAGATCGGGTTTCACCCCTCCACTTT.

The V gene is TRBV5-6, the J gene TRBJ2-7; 12 positions agree with TRBD2. Germline V gene data show CDR1 as SGHDT and CDR2 as YYEEEE. This CDR3 region has 17 residues. V shed 1 base, J shed 2 bases, and the junction held 7 bases outside the gene matches. The CDR3 DNA reads TGTGCCAGCAGCTTGCCCCGGACTAGCGGGGTCACCTACGAGCAGTACTTC. Amino acids: CASSLPRTSGVTYEQYF.

The rearrangement uses TRBV9 and TRBJ2-5; possibly TRBD2 for D (6 bases). CDR1 is SGDLS and CDR2 is YYNGEE in the germline V gene. The CDR3 consists of 16 residues. Trimming took off 4 bases at V and 4 bases at J, with 20 bases between the two ends. In nucleotides, the CDR3 is TGTGCCAGCAGCCCTCCCCCGGGATGGGGAGGAGAGACCCAGTACTTC. It specifies CASSPPPGWGGETQYF.

The V call is TRBV19, the J call TRBJ2-3; 10 bases match TRBD1. Germline V gene lookup returns CDR1 LNHDA and CDR2 SQIVND (reference sequence). After removal of 9 bases from V and 6 bases from J, the junction contained 15 bases not matched to a gene. The CDR3 spans 16 residues. CDR3 in amino acids: CASRPPGQGLEDTQYF. The CDR3 bases are TGTGCCAGCCGACCCCCGGGACAGGGGTTGGAGGATACGCAGTATTTT.

This chain joins TRBV27 and TRBJ2-7; 7 bases fit TRBD1. Germline assignment: CDR1 MNHEY and CDR2 SMNVEV (reference sequence). CDR3 size: 12 residues. Trimming removed 9 bases from V and 5 bases from J; junction bases left unmatched: 7. CDR3 in amino acids: CASKGQANEQYF. The CDR3 DNA is TGTGCCAGTAAAGGACAGGCTAACGAGCAGTACTTC.

This chain uses TRBV6-1 with TRBJ2-5, with 12 bases aligning to TRBD2. Per the germline V gene, CDR1 is MNHNS and CDR2 is SASEGT. With 0 bases clipped from V and 14 bases from J, the junction kept 10 bases outside the gene matches. CDR3 length equals 15 residues. CDR3 residues: CASSEASLAGGLGYF. CDR3 bases: TGTGCCAGCAGTGAAGCTAGCCTAGCGGGAGGGCTGGGATACTTC.

This sequence joins TRBV19 and TRBJ2-1; TRBD1 aligns across 9 bases. Germline values: CDR1 LNHDA, CDR2 SQIVND (reference sequence). The junction had 7 bases not matched to a gene; V was cut back by 6 bases and J by 7 bases. The CDR3 runs 14 residues. The CDR3 sequence: CASSTTGGRNEQFF. CDR3 in DNA: TGTGCCAGTAGCACGACAGGGGGAAGGAATGAGCAGTTCTTC.

This clone has a handful of counts. The chain recombines TRBV6-1 with TRBJ2-5; D might be TRBD1 (5 bases). This CDR3 comprises 14 residues. The V end lost 2 bases, the J end lost 3 bases, and 10 bases lay between the germline ends. Germline V lookup: CDR1 MNHNS, CDR2 SASEGT. The CDR3 nucleotides are TGTGCCAGCAGTGAACGAGACAGAAAAGAGACCCAGTACTTC. Protein: CASSERDRKETQYF.

The chain is built from TRBV27 and TRBJ1-2; D is unresolved. Germline V gene lookup returns CDR1 MNHEY and CDR2 SMNVEV (reference sequence). CDR3 length: 13 amino acids. V was pared by 8 bases and J by 2 bases, with 12 bases between. The CDR3 reads CASRSAGNYGYTF. DNA for the CDR3: TGTGCCAGCCGGTCGGCGGGAAACTATGGCTACACCTTC.

The chain couples TRBV5-1 to TRBJ2-5; 7 bases map to TRBD1. Germline V CDR1 and CDR2: SGHRS, YFSETQ. CDR3 length equals 14 residues. The junction had 4 bases not matched to a gene; V was cut back by 3 bases and J by 2 bases. The CDR3 region is CASSWGQPQETQYF. The CDR3 coding sequence is TGCGCCAGCAGCTGGGGACAGCCTCAAGAGACCCAGTACTTC. The full variable domain, completed using reference TRBV5-1 and TRBJ2-5, is KAGVTQTPRYLIKTRGQQVTLSCSPISGHRSVSWYQQTPGQGLQFLFEYFSETQRNKGNFPGRFSGRQFSNSRSEMNVSTLELGDSALYLCASSWGQPQETQYFGPGTRLLVL.

The J gene is TRBJ2-7, the V gene TRBV21-1; TRBD2, the D gene given by the table, was not confirmed from the DNA. TRBV21-1 is classified as a pseudogene. The CDR3 is made up of 16 amino acids. The CDR3 DNA reads as TGTGCCAGCAGCAAAGGTATTCGACTAGCCTCCTACGAGCAGTACTTC. Its protein is CASSKGIRLASYEQYF.

Concerning this clone: Additional DNA sequences in this sample encode the identical CDR3. The V gene is TRBV5-1, the J gene TRBJ2-7; 8 positions match TRBD1. Trimming took 2 bases from V and 5 from J; bases not matched to a gene: 3. This CDR3 contains 13 residues. The germline gives CDR1 SGHRS, CDR2 YFSETQ. The CDR3 nucleotides read TGCGCCAGCAGCTTAGGACAGGGAAACGAGCAGTACTTC. It translates to CASSLGQGNEQYF.